Below, 2 T cell receptor beta chains from the same sample are listed, as sequenced in a study of CD8 T cells in Susac syndrome. cDNA came from about 0.5 to 1 ug RNA primed by random hexamers. TCRdb re-called the immunoSEQ multiplex PCR reads with MiXCR, one entry per CDR3 protein. This repertoire shows 150,000 to 200,000 distinct CDR3 sequences, approximately 93% found once; its top ten account for 0.09% to 0.12%. The sample consisted of CD4+ T cells from PBMCs. Receptors originate from a human donor in good health.

The chain is built from TRBV2 and TRBJ1-2, with TRBD1 matching 7 bases. This CDR3 contains 15 residues. CDR1 is SNHLY and CDR2 is FYNNEI in the germline V gene. The trim removed 7 bases at V and 8 bases at J, leaving 16 bases unmatched. The CDR3 reads CASILSVGGSRGYTF. The CDR3 DNA follows: TGTGCCAGCATTCTCAGTGTAGGGGGCTCGAGGGGCTACACCTTC.

This sequence joins TRBV2 and TRBJ1-2; 7 bases agree with TRBD1. V shed 3 bases and J 0 bases; nucleotides not matched to a gene: 7. Germline V CDR1 and CDR2: SNHLY, FYNNEI. The CDR3 totals 16 residues. The CDR3 nucleotides are TGTGCCAGCAGTGAGAACAGGGGCCAATCTAACTATGGCTACACCTTC. Translation gives CASSENRGQSNYGYTF.